A selection of T cell receptor beta chains follows, all from one sample in a study of cytomegalovirus exposure and HLA in healthy donors. The method was immunoSEQ multiplex PCR; TCRdb's version includes in-frame clones alone and lacks a portion of them. The sample lists about 150,000 clones; around 9.7% were seen once. Input material: PBMCs. These receptors came from a middle-aged man in good health and CMV-seronegative. Both conserved end residues are part of each CDR3. Each record gives: clone size, V gene, D gene, J gene, CDR3 length, CDR3 DNA, CDR3 protein. The D gene is left open where the match is weak. The size entry is marked missing in some rows and otherwise reads once, few, many or a size class.

clone size: .
V gene: TRBV7-3
D gene: TRBD1
J gene: TRBJ2-2
CDR3 length: 16
CDR3 DNA: TGTGCCAGCAGCTTAGGGGGACAGGGGGATGCCGGGGAGCTGTTTTTT
CDR3 protein: CASSLGGQGDAGELFF

clone size: few
V gene: TRBV28
D gene: .
J gene: TRBJ2-7
CDR3 length: 12
CDR3 DNA: TGTGCCAGCAGTTCCCTTATCTACGAGCAGTACTTC
CDR3 protein: CASSSLIYEQYF

clone size: .
V gene: TRBV6-4
D gene: TRBD1
J gene: TRBJ1-2
CDR3 length: 16
CDR3 DNA: TGTGCCAGCAGTGACTCGGGGACAGGGGATGTGGTTGGCTACACCTTC
CDR3 protein: CASSDSGTGDVVGYTF

clone size: .
V gene: TRBV7-9
D gene: TRBD2
J gene: TRBJ2-1
CDR3 length: 14
CDR3 DNA: TGTGCCAGCAGCTACCGGGACTACTACAATGAGCAGTTCTTC
CDR3 protein: CASSYRDYYNEQFF

clone size: few
V gene: TRBV7-9
D gene: TRBD1
J gene: TRBJ1-2
CDR3 length: 13
CDR3 DNA: TGTGCCAGCAGCTTACAGGGGGCCTTTGGCTACACCTTC
CDR3 protein: CASSLQGAFGYTF

clone size: .
V gene: TRBV19
D gene: TRBD1
J gene: TRBJ2-1
CDR3 length: 15
CDR3 DNA: TGTGCCAGTGCCCCCGACAGGGTTTCCTACAATGAGCAGTTCTTC
CDR3 protein: CASAPDRVSYNEQFF

clone size: .
V gene: TRBV7-2
D gene: .
J gene: TRBJ2-5
CDR3 length: 14
CDR3 DNA: TGTGCCAGCAGCTTGGGCGGGACTCGCGAGACCCAGTACTTC
CDR3 protein: CASSLGGTRETQYF

clone size: few
V gene: TRBV16
D gene: TRBD1
J gene: TRBJ1-5
CDR3 length: 14
CDR3 DNA: TGTGCCAGCAACCGGGACAGGGACAATCAGCCCCAGCATTTT
CDR3 protein: CASNRDRDNQPQHF

clone size: few
V gene: TRBV5-4
D gene: TRBD1
J gene: TRBJ1-1
CDR3 length: 18
CDR3 DNA: TGTGCCAGCAGCCGGGGGAGGGGGACAGGGGGCGGCGGCACTGAAGCTTTCTTT
CDR3 protein: CASSRGRGTGGGGTEAFF

clone size: .
V gene: TRBV18
D gene: TRBD1
J gene: TRBJ1-5
CDR3 length: 14
CDR3 DNA: TGTGCCAGCTCTCGACAGGGGGCCAATCAGCCCCAGCATTTT
CDR3 protein: CASSRQGANQPQHF

clone size: .
V gene: TRBV7-9
D gene: .
J gene: TRBJ1-4
CDR3 length: 16
CDR3 DNA: TGTGCCAGCAGCTTAGCGGTCGGGGGGCCATATGAAAAACTGTTTTTT
CDR3 protein: CASSLAVGGPYEKLFF

clone size: .
V gene: TRBV5-1
D gene: .
J gene: TRBJ1-3
CDR3 length: 18
CDR3 DNA: TGCGCCAGCAGCTTGGCGGGGGGGGGCGCTCCCTCTGGAAACACCATATATTTT
CDR3 protein: CASSLAGGGAPSGNTIYF

clone size: few
V gene: TRBV30
D gene: TRBD1
J gene: TRBJ1-4
CDR3 length: 13
CDR3 DNA: TGTGCCTGGGGGACAGGGGGCGGTGAAAAACTGTTTTTT
CDR3 protein: CAWGTGGGEKLFF

clone size: few
V gene: TRBV7-3
D gene: .
J gene: TRBJ2-1
CDR3 length: 15
CDR3 DNA: TGTGCCAGCAGCTCACGGGCTAGCCCTCGGGATGAGCAGTTCTTC
CDR3 protein: CASSSRASPRDEQFF

clone size: few
V gene: TRBV6-5
D gene: TRBD1
J gene: TRBJ1-1
CDR3 length: 15
CDR3 DNA: TGTGCCAGCAGTTATCCAGGGGGTGGATACACTGAAGCTTTCTTT
CDR3 protein: CASSYPGGGYTEAFF

clone size: medium-sized
V gene: TRBV6-1
D gene: .
J gene: TRBJ2-5
CDR3 length: 17
CDR3 DNA: TGTGCCAGCAGTGAACTTCTGGGAGGCGGAGTACAAGAGACCCAGTACTTC
CDR3 protein: CASSELLGGGVQETQYF

clone size: few
V gene: TRBV2
D gene: .
J gene: TRBJ1-1
CDR3 length: 15
CDR3 DNA: TGTGCCAGCAGTGAGATTAGGGAGATGAACACTGAAGCTTTCTTT
CDR3 protein: CASSEIREMNTEAFF

clone size: few
V gene: TRBV6-5
D gene: TRBD1
J gene: TRBJ1-2
CDR3 length: 12
CDR3 DNA: TGTGCCAGCAGTGCAGGGGGTTATGGCTACACCTTC
CDR3 protein: CASSAGGYGYTF

clone size: few
V gene: TRBV5-1
D gene: .
J gene: TRBJ1-2
CDR3 length: 12
CDR3 DNA: TGCGCCAGCAGCATCGACGGGTATGGCTACACCTTC
CDR3 protein: CASSIDGYGYTF

clone size: .
V gene: TRBV7-6
D gene: .
J gene: TRBJ1-5
CDR3 length: 15
CDR3 DNA: TGTGCCAGCAGCCCCGCCCCGCGGCGGAATCAGCCCCAGCATTTT
CDR3 protein: CASSPAPRRNQPQHF

clone size: few
V gene: TRBV18
D gene: TRBD2
J gene: TRBJ2-7
CDR3 length: 16
CDR3 DNA: TGTGCCAGCTCACAAAAGACTAGCGGGAGCCAGTACGAGCAGTACTTC
CDR3 protein: CASSQKTSGSQYEQYF

clone size: .
V gene: TRBV4-2
D gene: TRBD2
J gene: TRBJ2-5
CDR3 length: 17
CDR3 DNA: TGTGCCAGCAGCCAAGGGTATAGCGGGGGGGCCGGGGAGACCCAGTACTTC
CDR3 protein: CASSQGYSGGAGETQYF